This passage covers 10 T cell receptor beta chains from one sample sequenced in a study of T cell changes during pregnancy in multiple sclerosis. Assay: immunoSEQ multiplex PCR; the TCRdb copy retains only in-frame clones and omits some. The sample lists some 70,000 clones; 92% were seen once. This sample comprised CD8+ T cells from peripheral blood mononuclear cells, obtained in the third trimester of pregnancy. These TCRs come from a female donor in good health, enrolled as a control in a pregnancy study.

The chain employs TRBV6-5 and TRBJ1-2; 10 positions agree with TRBD1. There are 15 residues in the CDR3. Germline CDR1 reads MNHEY; CDR2 reads SVGAGI. The V segment lost 5 bases and the J segment 4 bases; nucleotides outside the gene matches: 7. As DNA, the CDR3 is TGTGCCAGCAGTCCTCCGGGACAGGGGATCTATGGCTACACCTTC. Its protein is CASSPPGQGIYGYTF.

The CDR3 is CSARMETQYF. DNA for the CDR3: TGCAGTGCGAGGATGGAGACCCAGTACTTC. The rearrangement uses TRBV20-1 and TRBJ2-5, with D unclear. Germline V gives CDR1 DFQATT, CDR2 SNEGSKA (reference sequence). The CDR3 has 10 residues. V was shortened by 6 bases and J by 5 bases, with 7 bases between the two germline ends.

This clone was observed once. The chain joins TRBV4-1 to TRBJ1-2; D ambiguous. CDR1 and CDR2 from the germline V gene are MGHRA and YSYEKL. Trimming stripped 1 base from V and 6 bases from J, with 9 bases between. The CDR3 is made up of 13 amino acids. The CDR3 coding sequence is TGCGCCAGCAGCCAAGGGGGAGTCGATGGCTACACCTTC. Translation: CASSQGGVDGYTF.

DNA of the CDR3: TGTGCCAGCAAAGAGGGGGCATGGGAAGAGACCCAGTACTTC. Amino acid sequence: CASKEGAWEETQYF. V usage is TRBV2 and J usage is TRBJ2-5; TRBD1 matches 7 bases. CDR1 SNHLY and CDR2 FYNNEI come from the germline V gene. Trimming at V came to 7 bases and at J to 3 bases, leaving 8 bases not matched to a gene. The CDR3 runs to 14 residues.

The chain employs TRBV29-1 and TRBJ1-2, with TRBD1 identical over 7 bases. The CDR3 has 12 amino acids. V lost 3 bases, J lost 2 bases, and 0 bases stayed unmatched. The germline CDR1 and CDR2 sequences are SQVTM and ANQGSEA. CDR3 in amino acids: CSVEGQNYGYTF. CDR3 DNA sequence: TGCAGCGTTGAGGGACAGAACTATGGCTACACCTTC.

V gene TRBV7-2 combines with J gene TRBJ1-1, with 12 positions matching TRBD1. J lost 7 bases, V lost 5 bases, and 14 bases had no gene match. In germline, CDR1 is SGHTA, CDR2 FQGNSA. The CDR3 has 17 amino acids. The CDR3 DNA follows: TGTGCCAGCAGCCCCCCTAGGGTCGGGACAGGGGGCGTTGAAGCTTTCTTT. This gives the protein CASSPPRVGTGGVEAFF. Complete variable domain (other parts from reference TRBV7-2 and TRBJ1-1): GAGVSQSPSNKVTEKGKDVELRCDPISGHTALYWYRQSLGQGLEFLIYFQGNSAPDKSGLPSDRFSAERTGGSVSTLTIQRTQQEDSAVYLCASSPPRVGTGGVEAFFGQGTRLTVV.

This rearrangement joins TRBV4-1 to TRBJ1-1; no reliable D call. The CDR3 totals 14 residues. The V and J ends lost 2 bases and 1 base respectively, with 8 bases between them. Germline CDR1 and CDR2: MGHRA and YSYEKL. CDR3 in DNA: TGCGCCAGCAGCCAATCGACGGGGAACACTGAAGCTTTCTTT. Protein product: CASSQSTGNTEAFF.

The chain combines TRBV11-2 with TRBJ2-1; D call uncertain. The CDR3 has 14 residues. Germline V gives CDR1 SGHAT, CDR2 FQNNGV. V was cut by 5 bases and J by 3 bases, with 11 bases left in between. The CDR3 spells CASSLDWHYNEQFF. CDR3 sequence (DNA): TGTGCCAGCAGCCTCGACTGGCACTACAATGAGCAGTTCTTC.

The rearrangement uses TRBV5-4 and TRBJ1-1, with D perhaps matching TRBD1 (6 bases). V was shortened by 7 bases and J by 1 base, with 8 bases between the two germline ends. The CDR3 runs 12 residues. CDR1 and CDR2 (germline): SGHNT, YYREEE (reference sequence). The CDR3 reads CASADRNTEAFF. For the CDR3, the DNA is TGTGCCAGCGCGGACAGGAACACTGAAGCTTTCTTT.

The V call is TRBV2, the J call TRBJ2-1; 10 nucleotides line up with TRBD2. V shed 6 bases, J shed 4 bases, and the junction held 9 bases outside the gene matches. The CDR3 extends over 16 amino acids. Germline loops: CDR1 SNHLY, CDR2 FYNNEI. CDR3 sequence: CASSPRLAGTYNEQFF. In DNA form, the CDR3 reads TGTGCCAGCAGCCCCCGACTAGCGGGCACTTACAATGAGCAGTTCTTC.